The 9 T cell receptor beta chains listed next were all sequenced from one sample in a study of T cell responses to AZD1222 COVID-19 vaccine (dated by TCRdb to the early 2020s). The time point label corresponds to: baseline before first vaccination. To prepare the library, the immunoSEQ multiplex PCR assay was applied. TCRdb holds this immuneACCESS table with in-frame rearrangements only. Some clones are missing; in checked studies, unresolved V genes explain under half, and the rest has no known cause. In all, the sample holds 150,000 to 200,000 clones, and 80% to 95% of those were seen once. The ten largest clones add up to 1% to 1.5% of the sample. Sequencing was performed on peripheral blood, taken on day 0 of AZD1222 vaccination. These receptors were obtained from an adult in good health.

V gene TRBV28 combines with J gene TRBJ2-1; D perhaps matches TRBD1 (6 bases). Germline CDR1 and CDR2: MDHEN and SYDVKM. V shed 2 bases and J shed 9 bases, with 8 bases lying between them. CDR3 size: 12 residues. The CDR3, as DNA: TGTGCCAGCAGTTTACTAGGGGGTGAGCAGTTCTTC. This gives the protein CASSLLGGEQFF.

DNA for the CDR3: TGTGCCAGCAGCTTGATTCGGAACACTGAAGCTTTCTTT. This encodes CASSLIRNTEAFF. The genes are TRBV5-8 and TRBJ1-1, with D hard to call. The CDR3 extends over 13 amino acids. Germline V gene sequence: CDR1 SGHTS, CDR2 YDEGEE. V was clipped by 1 base and J by 1 base, with 5 bases between them.

This chain links TRBV2 with TRBJ2-7; D unresolved. The CDR3 has 12 residues. Germline lookup yields CDR1 SNHLY and CDR2 FYNNEI. V was clipped by 7 bases and J by 3 bases, with 10 bases between them. As DNA, the CDR3 is TGTGCCAGCATGGGCGAGCTCTACGAGCAGTACTTC. As protein: CASMGELYEQYF.

In its sample, this clone was seen once. V gene TRBV30 combines with J gene TRBJ1-1; TRBD1 matches 8 bases. The CDR3 contains 15 residues. Germline assignment: CDR1 GTSNPN and CDR2 SVGIG (reference sequence). The ends lost 8 bases at V and 6 bases at J; junction bases unmatched: 17. For the CDR3, the DNA is TGTGCCGGATGGGGACAGGCTTTGAGATACGCTGAAGCTTTCTTT. This codes for CAGWGQALRYAEAFF.

The J gene is TRBJ1-2, the V gene TRBV14, with D maybe TRBD1 (5 bases). V gave up 4 bases and J gave up 1 base, with 10 bases separating them. In germline, CDR1 is SGHDN, CDR2 FVKESK. This CDR3 is 14 amino acids long. CDR3 bases: TGTGCCAGCAGCCTGACAGCAATTAACTATGGCTACACCTTC. Amino acid sequence: CASSLTAINYGYTF.

On this clone itself: One end of the junction does not line up with germline, which may come from a read error. V usage is TRBV7-9 and J usage is TRBJ1-4; possible D gene TRBD1, 5 bases. This CDR3 has 16 residues. CDR1 and CDR2 (germline): SEHNR, FQNEAQ (reference sequence). The CDR3 DNA is TGTGCCAGCAGCTTACAGACATCAGGGACTAGTGAAAAACTGTTTTTT. Translated, it gives CASSLQTSGTSEKLFF.

This chain connects TRBV24-1 to TRBJ2-7, with 9 positions matching TRBD2. This CDR3 comprises 14 residues. The ends lost 6 bases at V and 0 bases at J; junction bases unmatched: 2. Germline-derived CDR1 and CDR2 are KGHDR and SFDVKD. In DNA, the CDR3 is TGTGCCACCAGTAGCGGGGGGACCTCCTACGAGCAGTACTTC. Translated: CATSSGGTSYEQYF.

This clone was counted a few times. V is TRBV30 and J is TRBJ1-3; 10 positions agree with TRBD1. The CDR3 spans 16 residues. Trimming took 3 bases from V and 0 from J; bases not matched to a gene: 5. Germline CDR1 is GTSNPN and CDR2 is SVGIG (reference sequence). CDR3 nucleotide sequence: TGTGCCTGGAGGGTGGACAGGGGGTTCTCTGGAAACACCATATATTTT. This codes for CAWRVDRGFSGNTIYF. Based on the CDR3 plus reference TRBV30 and TRBJ1-3, the full variable domain is SQTIHQWPATLVQPVGSPLSLECTVEGTSNPNLYWYRQAAGRGLQLLFYSVGIGQISSEVPQNLSASRPQDRQFILSSKKLLLSDSGFYLCAWRVDRGFSGNTIYFGEGSWLTVV.

The chain carries TRBV12-5 and TRBJ1-4, with a weak D call TRBD1 (5 bases). The length of the CDR3 is 13 residues. V shed 6 bases and J shed 8 bases, with 13 bases lying between them. Germline V gene sequence: CDR1 LGHNT, CDR2 FRNRAP. The CDR3 region is CASGEGWGEKLFF. Written as DNA, the CDR3 is TGTGCTAGTGGGGAAGGATGGGGGGAAAAACTGTTTTTT.